Following are 25 T cell receptor beta chains from one sample sequenced in a study of cytomegalovirus exposure and HLA in healthy donors listed by TCRdb under 2017. Preparation of the library involved the immunoSEQ multiplex PCR assay. A mixture of 60 forward primers for TCR Vbeta segments and 13 reverse primers for TCR Jbeta segments was used in the multiplex PCR. TCRdb re-hosts the immuneACCESS table, in-frame sequences only. Its copies lack some clones; in the studies checked, an unresolved V gene accounts for under half of them, and the cause for the rest is not known. The sample table holds about 160,000 clones. About 2% of the sample comes from the top ten. The sample consisted of PBMCs. The receptors shown here come from a young man in good health and CMV-seronegative.

This chain uses TRBV29-1 with TRBJ2-3; TRBD2 matches at 8 bases. The CDR3 has 15 residues. The V gene's germline CDR1 is SQVTM and CDR2 ANQGSEA. Unmatched junction bases numbered 9, after V lost 4 bases and J lost 3 bases. This chain's CDR3 is CSVGPAGVNTDTQYF. CDR3 nucleotides: TGCAGCGTTGGCCCAGCGGGAGTGAATACAGATACGCAGTATTTT.

This sequence joins TRBV29-1 and TRBJ2-3; possible D gene TRBD1, 5 bases. Trimming cost V 4 bases and J 6 bases, with 14 bases left between them. The CDR3 is made up of 13 amino acids. Germline values: CDR1 SQVTM, CDR2 ANQGSEA. The CDR3 protein is CSVGRGPGDTQYF. The CDR3 DNA follows: TGCAGCGTTGGTAGGGGCCCAGGGGATACGCAGTATTTT.

The chain is built from TRBV29-1 and TRBJ1-2; 11 nucleotides agree with TRBD1. Germline V gene data show CDR1 as SQVTM and CDR2 as ANQGSEA. The trim removed 6 bases at V and 5 bases at J, leaving 8 bases unmatched. This CDR3 comprises 14 residues. For the CDR3, the DNA is TGCAGCGTGGGGACCGGGACAGGGGGATATGGCTACACCTTC. Its protein product is CSVGTGTGGYGYTF. The complete variable domain, with remaining parts taken from reference TRBV29-1 and TRBJ1-2, reads SAVISQKPSRDICQRGTSLTIQCQVDSQVTMMFWYRQQPGQSLTLIATANQGSEATYESGFVIDKFPISRPNLTFSTLTVSNMSPEDSSIYLCSVGTGTGGYGYTFGSGTRLTVV.

V and J are TRBV14 and TRBJ1-3; D is undetermined. The CDR3 has 15 residues. V lost 2 bases, J lost 2 bases, and 10 bases lay in between. CDR1 is SGHDN and CDR2 is FVKESK in the germline V gene. The CDR3 region has the DNA TGTGCCAGCAGCCAAAGAGGGATCGCTGGAAACACCATATATTTT. It yields the protein CASSQRGIAGNTIYF.

The chain uses TRBV5-5 and TRBJ1-1; D is possibly TRBD1 (5 bases). The CDR3 is 14 amino acids. Germline CDR1 and CDR2: SGHKS and YYEKEE (reference sequence). V lost 3 bases and J 1 base, leaving 10 bases between the germline ends. The CDR3 is CASSYTTANTEAFF. The CDR3 DNA reads TGTGCCAGCAGCTATACGACAGCGAACACTGAAGCTTTCTTT.

V usage is TRBV7-9 and J usage is TRBJ1-2; weak D call: TRBD1 (5 bases). Germline V CDR1 and CDR2: SEHNR, FQNEAQ (reference sequence). The CDR3 consists of 12 residues. V gave up 1 base and J gave up 7 bases, with 7 bases separating them. The CDR3 nucleotides read TGTGCCAGCAGCTTAGTGCAGGGTGGCTACACCTTC. Translation: CASSLVQGGYTF.

The chain recombines TRBV7-7 with TRBJ1-3; 7 nucleotides match TRBD1. The CDR3 is 14 residues long. The V segment lost 3 bases and the J segment 8 bases; nucleotides outside the gene matches: 7. CDR1 is SSHAT, CDR2 FNYEAQ, per germline (reference sequence). The CDR3 nucleotides read TGTGCCAGCAGCTTGCGACAGGGAAGTGACACCATATATTTT. Translating gives CASSLRQGSDTIYF.

The V gene is TRBV28, the J gene TRBJ1-1; TRBD1 matches at 8 bases. This CDR3 comprises 18 residues. With V trimmed by 5 bases and J by 3 bases, 17 bases remained unmatched. Germline CDR1 MDHEN, CDR2 SYDVKM. The CDR3 DNA follows: TGTGCCAGCAGTGAAACAGGGGGGCGGGCGGACAGGGACACTGAAGCTTTCTTT. Translation gives CASSETGGRADRDTEAFF.

V is TRBV14 and J is TRBJ2-2; TRBD1 agrees at 7 bases. The CDR3 is 15 residues long. Looked up from germline, CDR1 is SGHDN and CDR2 is FVKESK. The V and J ends lost 2 bases and 4 bases, in that order; junction bases with no gene match: 4. CDR3 residues: CASSQNRQGTGELFF. The CDR3 nucleotides read TGTGCCAGCAGCCAAAATCGACAGGGCACCGGGGAGCTGTTTTTT.

The chain links TRBV6-5 to TRBJ2-1; 12 nucleotides agree with TRBD2. The CDR3 is made up of 15 amino acids. V lost 7 bases and J lost 8; bases outside the gene matches: 9. From germline, CDR1 is MNHEY and CDR2 SVGAGI. CDR3 region: CASIHTSGRPHEQFF. CDR3 in DNA: TGTGCCAGCATCCATACTAGCGGGAGGCCGCATGAGCAGTTCTTC.

The chain carries TRBV7-9 and TRBJ1-4; the D is unclear. Germline-derived CDR1 and CDR2 are SEHNR and FQNEAQ (reference sequence). V was shortened by 4 bases and J by 7 bases, with 19 bases between the two germline ends. The CDR3 is 16 residues long. In DNA, the CDR3 is TGTGCCAGCAGCTCCCCCGTCGGAGTGTTGGCTGAAAAACTGTTTTTT. Its protein is CASSSPVGVLAEKLFF.

The chain recombines TRBV7-2 with TRBJ2-1, with a weak D call TRBD2 (6 bases). Germline V gene sequence: CDR1 SGHTA, CDR2 FQGNSA. The CDR3 runs 15 residues. The V gene lost 3 bases and the J gene lost 10 bases, with 19 bases spanning the gap. The CDR3 is CASSFGLRRDREQFF. CDR3 nucleotides: TGTGCCAGCAGCTTTGGTTTGAGGCGGGACCGAGAGCAGTTCTTC.

The V call is TRBV19, the J call TRBJ1-5; D may be TRBD1 (6 bases). V was pared by 3 bases and J by 9 bases, with 12 bases between. This CDR3 has 13 amino acids. The germline gives CDR1 LNHDA, CDR2 SQIVND (reference sequence). This CDR3 reads CASSIQGYPPQHF. CDR3 DNA sequence: TGTGCCAGTAGTATTCAGGGGTACCCGCCCCAGCATTTT. Using reference TRBV19 and TRBJ1-5 for the parts outside the CDR3, the full variable domain is DGGITQSPKYLFRKEGQNVTLSCEQNLNHDAMYWYRQDPGQGLRLIYYSQIVNDFQKGDIAEGYSVSREKKESFPLTVTSAQKNPTAFYLCASSIQGYPPQHFGDGTRLSIL.

The chain is built from TRBV7-7 and TRBJ2-7; D is perhaps TRBD1 (6 bases). CDR3 size: 13 residues. The V and J ends lost 5 bases and 6 bases respectively, with 14 bases between them. Germline V lookup: CDR1 SSHAT, CDR2 FNYEAQ (reference sequence). The DNA for the CDR3 is TGTGCCAGCAGCATCGGCAGGGGAAGCGAGCAGTACTTC. Translation: CASSIGRGSEQYF. Complete variable domain (other parts from reference TRBV7-7 and TRBJ2-7): GAGVSQSPRYKVTKRGQDVTLRCDPISSHATLYWYQQALGQGPEFLTYFNYEAQPDKSGLPSDRFSAERPEGSISTLTIQRTEQRDSAMYRCASSIGRGSEQYFGPGTRLTVT.

The chain is built from TRBV6-6 and TRBJ2-1, with 9 bases aligning to TRBD2. CDR3 length: 15 residues. The germline V gene has CDR1 MNHNY and CDR2 SVGAGI (reference sequence). J was trimmed by 8 bases and V by 0 bases; bases with no gene match: 5. The CDR3 here is CASSYSTSGSDEQFF. In DNA, the CDR3 is TGTGCCAGCAGTTACTCGACTAGCGGCAGCGATGAGCAGTTCTTC.

The chain joins TRBV30 to TRBJ1-2, with a weak D call TRBD1 (6 bases). Germline CDR1 and CDR2: GTSNPN and SVGIG (reference sequence). This CDR3 is built from 16 residues. The V gene lost 0 bases and the J gene lost 5 bases, with 19 bases spanning the gap. The CDR3 region has the DNA TGTGCCTGGAGTGTAAGGCGGGGGCGGCCCCCGTATGGCTACACCTTC. It yields the protein CAWSVRRGRPPYGYTF. Using reference TRBV30 and TRBJ1-2 for the parts outside the CDR3, the full variable domain is SQTIHQWPATLVQPVGSPLSLECTVEGTSNPNLYWYRQAAGRGLQLLFYSVGIGQISSEVPQNLSASRPQDRQFILSSKKLLLSDSGFYLCAWSVRRGRPPYGYTFGSGTRLTVV.

The chain links TRBV5-5 to TRBJ2-1; 10 bases fit TRBD2. Germline CDR1 SGHKS, CDR2 YYEKEE (reference sequence). The CDR3 runs to 15 residues. The V gene end was trimmed by 1 base and the J gene end by 9 bases; junction bases not matched to a gene: 7. In DNA form, the CDR3 reads TGTGCCAGCAGCTTGTACAGCGGGAGGGGGGGTGAGCAGTTCTTC. Residues: CASSLYSGRGGEQFF.

CDR3 region: CASSSGTSGYNEQFF. The CDR3 coding sequence is TGTGCCAGCAGCTCTGGGACTAGCGGTTACAATGAGCAGTTCTTC. The V and J genes are TRBV9 and TRBJ2-1; the match to TRBD2 covers 11 bases. V was clipped by 4 bases and J by 4 bases; unmatched bases: 4. Germline V gene lookup returns CDR1 SGDLS and CDR2 YYNGEE. The CDR3 extends over 15 amino acids.

The chain joins TRBV2 to TRBJ1-1; 7 bases align to TRBD1. Looked up from germline, CDR1 is SNHLY and CDR2 is FYNNEI. The CDR3 totals 13 residues. The V gene end was trimmed by 5 bases and the J gene end by 1 base; junction bases not matched to a gene: 1. The CDR3 sequence: CASSRDRNTEAFF. The CDR3 bases are TGTGCCAGCAGTCGGGACAGGAACACTGAAGCTTTCTTT.

The V and J genes are TRBV19 and TRBJ1-5, with 9 bases fitting TRBD1. This CDR3 is built from 15 residues. From germline, CDR1 is LNHDA and CDR2 SQIVND (reference sequence). V shed 9 bases and J 7 bases; nucleotides not matched to a gene: 13. The CDR3 loop is CASKRTTGGVQPQHF. The CDR3 DNA reads as TGTGCCAGCAAAAGAACTACAGGGGGCGTGCAGCCCCAGCATTTT.

This chain links TRBV5-1 with TRBJ2-6, with 10 bases that match TRBD1. Looked up from germline, CDR1 is SGHRS and CDR2 is YFSETQ. The CDR3 has 17 amino acids. The V segment lost 6 bases and the J segment 0 bases; nucleotides outside the gene matches: 6. CDR3 protein: CASKRQGAISGANVLTF. The CDR3, as DNA: TGCGCCAGCAAAAGACAGGGGGCCATCTCTGGGGCCAACGTCCTGACTTTC.

The rearrangement links TRBV10-3 to TRBJ2-7; D remains ambiguous. CDR1 and CDR2 from the germline V gene are ENHRY and SYGVKD. This CDR3 spans 14 amino acids. V was trimmed by 0 bases and J by 0 bases, leaving 6 bases between them. CDR3 nucleotides: TGTGCCATCAGTGAGTCTGGCACCTCCTACGAGCAGTACTTC. It codes for CAISESGTSYEQYF.

The chain has TRBV19 and TRBJ1-1; D remains ambiguous. Trimming left V 1 base short and J 1 base short, with 7 bases between. Germline CDR1 is LNHDA and CDR2 is SQIVND (reference sequence). This CDR3 comprises 14 residues. The CDR3 DNA reads as TGTGCCAGTAGTATAGTTGCGGGGAACACTGAAGCTTTCTTT. This encodes CASSIVAGNTEAFF.

The V call is TRBV2, the J call TRBJ1-2; D may be TRBD1 (6 bases). The CDR3 has 14 residues. The ends were cut back, 6 bases at V and 0 bases at J, with 11 bases in the middle. Germline CDR1 is SNHLY and CDR2 is FYNNEI. In DNA, the CDR3 is TGTGCCAGCAGCGCGGACAGTTCTAACTATGGCTACACCTTC. This gives the protein CASSADSSNYGYTF.

The chain is built from TRBV4-2 and TRBJ1-2; no clear D. The CDR3 sequence is 12 residues long. V was cut by 4 bases and J by 6 bases, with 9 bases left in between. In germline, CDR1 is LGHNA, CDR2 YNFKEQ. CDR3 sequence (DNA): TGTGCCAGCAGCCGGACTGAGGATGGCTACACCTTC. This encodes CASSRTEDGYTF.